The 17 T cell receptor beta chains presented below share a single source sample, sequenced in a study of T cell changes during pregnancy in multiple sclerosis (dated by TCRdb to about 2019). The library was produced with the immunoSEQ multiplex PCR assay. TCRdb took this table from immuneACCESS and kept in-frame rearrangements with V and J called. Such tables lack part of the clones; where checked against another copy, unresolved V genes explain under half of the gap, and the rest is unexplained. Across this sample there are under 40,000 clones, with around 93% seen only once. Of the sample, 20% to 30% falls within the top ten clones. The specimen comprised CD8+ T cells from peripheral blood mononuclear cells, sampled before pregnancy. All receptors derive from a female donor with multiple sclerosis, enrolled in a pregnancy study.

This chain connects TRBV4-2 to TRBJ2-7; 9 nucleotides agree with TRBD1. CDR3 length equals 15 residues. The ends lost 5 bases at V and 1 base at J; junction bases unmatched: 6. Germline CDR1 and CDR2: LGHNA and YNFKEQ. CDR3 sequence: CASSARDRGSYEQYF. The CDR3 DNA reads as TGTGCCAGCAGCGCCCGCGACAGGGGGTCCTACGAGCAGTACTTC.

This clone is a singleton in its sample. The chain joins TRBV5-1 to TRBJ1-4, with 7 bases fitting TRBD1. The CDR3 extends over 14 amino acids. Per the germline V gene, CDR1 is SGHRS and CDR2 is YFSETQ. Trimming at V came to 4 bases and at J to 8 bases, leaving 8 bases not matched to a gene. The CDR3 protein is CASSNSQGREKLFF. CDR3 nucleotides: TGCGCCAGCAGCAATTCACAGGGGAGGGAAAAACTGTTTTTT.

The J gene is TRBJ2-7, the V gene TRBV4-2; the match to TRBD2 covers 7 bases. Germline V gene lookup returns CDR1 LGHNA and CDR2 YNFKEQ. The V segment lost 0 bases and the J segment 5 bases; nucleotides outside the gene matches: 7. The CDR3 consists of 15 residues. As DNA, the CDR3 is TGTGCCAGCAGCCAAGATGGCGGGAGCGGAGACGAGCAGTACTTC. It encodes CASSQDGGSGDEQYF.

In DNA form, the CDR3 reads TGTGCCAGCGCCGGGACTGGCTCTGGGGCCAACGTCCTGACTTTC. Residues: CASAGTGSGANVLTF. This chain links TRBV9 with TRBJ2-6; TRBD2 is a possible D gene (6 bases). Germline V gene data show CDR1 as SGDLS and CDR2 as YYNGEE. The CDR3 extends over 15 amino acids. The V end was cut by 7 bases, the J end by 0 bases, with 11 bases between.

The chain joins TRBV5-6 to TRBJ2-1; tentative D call: TRBD2 (5 bases). The CDR3 covers 14 residues. V was pared by 0 bases and J by 7 bases, with 11 bases between. Germline loops: CDR1 SGHDT, CDR2 YYEEEE. CDR3 loop: CASSLGLHGNEQFF. The CDR3, as DNA: TGTGCCAGCAGCTTGGGACTACATGGGAATGAGCAGTTCTTC.

The chain carries TRBV2 and TRBJ1-4; no reliable D call. Germline V CDR1 and CDR2: SNHLY, FYNNEI. Trimming took off 5 bases at V and 3 bases at J, with 13 bases between the two ends. The CDR3 covers 15 residues. The CDR3 protein is CASSLQTAPNEKLFF. CDR3 nucleotides: TGTGCCAGCAGTCTACAGACGGCCCCTAATGAAAAACTGTTTTTT.

This chain uses TRBV19 with TRBJ2-7, with D perhaps TRBD2 (6 bases). The germline CDR1 and CDR2 sequences are LNHDA and SQIVND (reference sequence). The V gene lost 3 bases and the J gene lost 2 bases, with 14 bases spanning the gap. There are 15 residues in the CDR3. CDR3 sequence: CASSMGRYRAYEQYF. Here the CDR3 DNA reads TGTGCCAGTAGTATGGGGAGGTACCGAGCCTACGAGCAGTACTTC.

Comment on this clone: Other DNA variants within this sample encode the same CDR3. V is TRBV9 and J is TRBJ2-5; 8 bases are a match to TRBD2. The germline V gene encodes CDR1 SGDLS and CDR2 YYNGEE. V was pared by 5 bases and J by 1 base, with 4 bases of the junction left unmatched. The CDR3 is 14 amino acids. The DNA for the CDR3 is TGTGCCAGCAGTGGAGCGGGGGTCCAAGAGACCCAGTACTTC. Translated: CASSGAGVQETQYF. The full variable domain, its missing parts supplied by reference TRBV9 and TRBJ2-5, is DSGVTQTPKHLITATGQRVTLRCSPRSGDLSVYWYQQSLDQGLQFLIQYYNGEERAKGNILERFSAQQFPDLHSELNLSSLELGDSALYFCASSGAGVQETQYFGPGTRLLVL.

The V and J genes are TRBV6-1 and TRBJ2-7; D remains ambiguous. CDR1 and CDR2 from the germline V gene are MNHNS and SASEGT. The CDR3 runs 10 residues. V was trimmed by 10 bases and J by 5 bases, leaving 9 bases between them. CDR3 DNA sequence: TGTGCCACCATAGAACACGAGCAGTACTTC. Encoded protein: CATIEHEQYF.

In DNA, the CDR3 is TGTGCCAGCAGCCCGGGTGGGGGGGCGGCTCAGCCCCAGCATTTT. Protein sequence: CASSPGGGAAQPQHF. The chain recombines TRBV7-9 with TRBJ1-5; TRBD1 might be the D (6 bases). V lost 5 bases to trimming and J lost 6 bases, with 17 bases between them. CDR3 length equals 15 residues. Looked up from germline, CDR1 is SEHNR and CDR2 is FQNEAQ (reference sequence).

The rearrangement links TRBV7-9 to TRBJ2-1; TRBD1 aligns across 8 bases. This CDR3 has 14 amino acids. V shed 3 bases and J 8 bases; nucleotides not matched to a gene: 6. The germline CDR1 and CDR2 sequences are SEHNR and FQNEAQ (reference sequence). This CDR3 reads CASSFQDRVYEQFF. DNA for the CDR3: TGTGCCAGCAGCTTCCAGGACAGGGTTTATGAGCAGTTCTTC.

In nucleotides, the CDR3 is TGTGCCAGCAGCCGACCCCAGGGGGCCCCTGAAGCTTTCTTT. The encoded protein is CASSRPQGAPEAFF. This chain links TRBV7-6 with TRBJ1-1; TRBD1 aligns across 8 bases. The CDR3 runs 14 residues. Germline V lookup: CDR1 SGHVS, CDR2 FNYEAQ. The ends lost 5 bases at V and 6 bases at J; junction bases unmatched: 8.

This clone was observed a single time. The chain recombines TRBV9 with TRBJ1-3; D remains ambiguous. The CDR3 is 14 amino acids. V lost 6 bases, J lost 0 bases, and 10 bases lay in between. CDR1 is SGDLS, CDR2 YYNGEE, per germline. CDR3 region: CASTGEYSGNTIYF. DNA of the CDR3: TGTGCCAGCACCGGGGAGTACTCTGGAAACACCATATATTTT.

V and J are TRBV4-2 and TRBJ2-1; 7 nucleotides align to TRBD2. The J segment lost 12 bases and the V segment lost 10 bases, leaving 9 bases of the junction unmatched. Germline CDR1 is LGHNA and CDR2 is YNFKEQ. The CDR3 length is 11 residues. CDR3 amino acids: CATLAGGRQFF. CDR3 nucleotide sequence: TGTGCCACCTTAGCGGGCGGTCGGCAGTTCTTC.

This sequence joins TRBV27 and TRBJ2-1; 8 bases align to TRBD2. The CDR3 is 14 amino acids. Germline CDR1 MNHEY, CDR2 SMNVEV (reference sequence). With V trimmed by 5 bases and J by 10 bases, 10 bases remained unmatched. CDR3 bases: TGTGCCAGCAGTGCCGGGGGGGGCTTAAACGAGCAGTTCTTC. This sequence encodes CASSAGGGLNEQFF.

The V and J genes are TRBV7-9 and TRBJ2-1; TRBD2 matches 8 bases. The length of the CDR3 is 16 residues. Germline lookup yields CDR1 SEHNR and CDR2 FQNEAQ (reference sequence). V lost 4 bases and J lost 7; bases outside the gene matches: 12. CDR3 nucleotide sequence: TGTGCCAGCAGCTCCCCATCAAGCGGGAGTCGAAATGAGCAGTTCTTC. Residues: CASSSPSSGSRNEQFF.

The chain recombines TRBV7-8 with TRBJ2-3, with unresolved D. The CDR3 length is 12 residues. The ends were cut back, 4 bases at V and 4 bases at J, with 6 bases in the middle. Germline V gene data show CDR1 as SGHVS and CDR2 as FQNEAQ. The CDR3 spells CASSYSPDTQYF. The CDR3 DNA follows: TGTGCCAGCAGCTACTCACCAGATACGCAGTATTTT.